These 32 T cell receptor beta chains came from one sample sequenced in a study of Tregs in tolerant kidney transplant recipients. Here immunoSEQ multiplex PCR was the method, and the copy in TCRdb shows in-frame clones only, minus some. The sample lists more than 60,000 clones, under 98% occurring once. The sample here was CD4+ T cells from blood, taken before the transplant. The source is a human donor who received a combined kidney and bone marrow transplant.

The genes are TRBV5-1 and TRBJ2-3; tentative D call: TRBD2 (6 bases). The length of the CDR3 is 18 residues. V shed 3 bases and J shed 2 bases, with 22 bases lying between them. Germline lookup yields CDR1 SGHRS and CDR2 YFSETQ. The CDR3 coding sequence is TGCGCCAGCAGCTCGGGAAGAGATTTGCGGGGACTCACAGATACGCAGTATTTT. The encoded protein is CASSSGRDLRGLTDTQYF.

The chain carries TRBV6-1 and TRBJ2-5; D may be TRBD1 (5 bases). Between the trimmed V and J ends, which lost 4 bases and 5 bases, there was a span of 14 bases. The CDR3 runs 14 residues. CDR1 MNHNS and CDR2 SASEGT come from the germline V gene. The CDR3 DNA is TGTGCCAGCAGTGTCGTATGGACAAAGGAGACCCAGTACTTC. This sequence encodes CASSVVWTKETQYF.

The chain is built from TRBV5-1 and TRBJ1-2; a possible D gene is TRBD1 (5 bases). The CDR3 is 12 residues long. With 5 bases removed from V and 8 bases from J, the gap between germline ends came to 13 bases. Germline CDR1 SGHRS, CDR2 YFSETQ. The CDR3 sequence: CASRDSGYGYTF. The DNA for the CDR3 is TGCGCCAGCAGAGACTCAGGGTACGGCTACACCTTC.

The CDR3 spells CASSLGASGRYNEQFF. DNA for the CDR3: TGTGCCAGCAGCTTAGGAGCTAGCGGGAGGTACAATGAGCAGTTCTTC. V and J are TRBV7-3 and TRBJ2-1; the match to TRBD2 covers 11 bases. V was pared by 2 bases and J by 4 bases, with 4 bases of the junction left unmatched. The CDR3 sequence is 16 residues long. From germline, CDR1 is SGHTA and CDR2 FQGTGA.

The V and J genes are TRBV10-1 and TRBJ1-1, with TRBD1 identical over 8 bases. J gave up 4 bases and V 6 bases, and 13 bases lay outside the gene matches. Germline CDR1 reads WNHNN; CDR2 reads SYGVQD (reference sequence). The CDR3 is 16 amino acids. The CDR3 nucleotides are TGCGCCAGCAGGGAATCTCCGACAGGGGATGGCACTGAAGCTTTCTTT. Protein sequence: CASRESPTGDGTEAFF.

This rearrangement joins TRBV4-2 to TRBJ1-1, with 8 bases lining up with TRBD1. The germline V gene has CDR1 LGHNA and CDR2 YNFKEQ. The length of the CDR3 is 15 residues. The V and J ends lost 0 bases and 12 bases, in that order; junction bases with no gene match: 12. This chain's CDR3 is CASSQDDGTGSVSFF. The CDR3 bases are TGTGCCAGCAGCCAAGATGACGGGACAGGTAGTGTTTCTTTCTTT.

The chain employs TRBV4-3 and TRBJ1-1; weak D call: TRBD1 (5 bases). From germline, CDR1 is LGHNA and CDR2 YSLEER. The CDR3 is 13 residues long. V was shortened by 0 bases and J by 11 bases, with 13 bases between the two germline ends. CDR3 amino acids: CASSQEGGGVAFF. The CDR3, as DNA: TGCGCCAGCAGCCAAGAAGGTGGAGGGGTGGCTTTCTTT.

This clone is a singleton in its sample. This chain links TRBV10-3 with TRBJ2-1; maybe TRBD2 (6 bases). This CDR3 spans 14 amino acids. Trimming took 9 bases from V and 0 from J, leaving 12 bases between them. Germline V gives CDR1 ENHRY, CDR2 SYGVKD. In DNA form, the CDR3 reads TGTGCCATAGGACTATCCAGCTCCTACAATGAGCAGTTCTTC. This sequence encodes CAIGLSSSYNEQFF.

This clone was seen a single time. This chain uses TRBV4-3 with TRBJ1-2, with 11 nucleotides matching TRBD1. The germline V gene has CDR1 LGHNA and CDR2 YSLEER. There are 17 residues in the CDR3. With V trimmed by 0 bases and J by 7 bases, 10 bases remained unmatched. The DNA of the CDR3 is TGCGCCAGCAGCCAAGAAGCGGGGACAGGGGGATTGGGTGGCTACACCTTC. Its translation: CASSQEAGTGGLGGYTF.

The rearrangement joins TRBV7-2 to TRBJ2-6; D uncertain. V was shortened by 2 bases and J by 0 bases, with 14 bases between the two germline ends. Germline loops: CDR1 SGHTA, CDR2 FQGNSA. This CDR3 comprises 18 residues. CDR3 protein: CASSLSTGLISGANVLTF. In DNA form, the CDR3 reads TGTGCCAGCAGCTTAAGTACGGGTTTAATCTCTGGGGCCAACGTCCTGACTTTC.

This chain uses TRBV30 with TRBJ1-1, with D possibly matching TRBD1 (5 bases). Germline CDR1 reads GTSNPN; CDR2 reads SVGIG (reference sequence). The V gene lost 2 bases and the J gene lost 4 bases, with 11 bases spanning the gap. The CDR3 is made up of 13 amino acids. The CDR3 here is CAWSLRERTEAFF. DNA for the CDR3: TGTGCCTGGAGTCTCAGGGAACGCACTGAAGCTTTCTTT.

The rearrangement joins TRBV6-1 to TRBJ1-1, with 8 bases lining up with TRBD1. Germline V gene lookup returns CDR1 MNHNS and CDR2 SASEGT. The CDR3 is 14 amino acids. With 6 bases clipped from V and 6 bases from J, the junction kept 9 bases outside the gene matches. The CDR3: CASRENRGSPEAFF. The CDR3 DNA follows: TGTGCCAGCAGGGAGAACAGGGGGTCTCCTGAAGCTTTCTTT.

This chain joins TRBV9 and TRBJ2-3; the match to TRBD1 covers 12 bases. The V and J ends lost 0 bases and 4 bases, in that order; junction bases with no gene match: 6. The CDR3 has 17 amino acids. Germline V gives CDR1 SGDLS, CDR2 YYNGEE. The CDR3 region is CASSVVGTGGAADTQYF. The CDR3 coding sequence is TGTGCCAGCAGCGTAGTCGGGACAGGGGGCGCGGCAGATACGCAGTATTTT.

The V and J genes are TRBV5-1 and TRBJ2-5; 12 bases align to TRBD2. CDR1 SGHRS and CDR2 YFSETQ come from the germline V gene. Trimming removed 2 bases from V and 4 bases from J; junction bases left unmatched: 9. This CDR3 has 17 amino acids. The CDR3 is CASSFLAGGPWGETQYF. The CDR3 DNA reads TGCGCCAGCAGCTTCCTAGCGGGGGGGCCATGGGGAGAGACCCAGTACTTC. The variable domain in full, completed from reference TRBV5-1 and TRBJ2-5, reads KAGVTQTPRYLIKTRGQQVTLSCSPISGHRSVSWYQQTPGQGLQFLFEYFSETQRNKGNFPGRFSGRQFSNSRSEMNVSTLELGDSALYLCASSFLAGGPWGETQYFGPGTRLLVL.

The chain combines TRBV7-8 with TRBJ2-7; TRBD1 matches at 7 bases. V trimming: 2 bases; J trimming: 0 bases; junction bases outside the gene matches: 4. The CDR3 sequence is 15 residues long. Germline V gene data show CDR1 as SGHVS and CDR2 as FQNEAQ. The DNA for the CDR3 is TGTGCCAGCAGCTTAAGTACAGGGGCCTCCTACGAGCAGTACTTC. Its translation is CASSLSTGASYEQYF.

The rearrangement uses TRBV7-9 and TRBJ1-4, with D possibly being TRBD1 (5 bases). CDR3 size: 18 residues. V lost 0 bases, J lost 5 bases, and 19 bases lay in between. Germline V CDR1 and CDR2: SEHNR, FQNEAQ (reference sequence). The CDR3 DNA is TGTGCCAGCAGCTTAGCGAGGAGACAGTCCTTTTGGAATGAAAAACTGTTTTTT. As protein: CASSLARRQSFWNEKLFF.

The CDR3 spells CASSWGTSGGTGELFF. CDR3 bases: TGTGCCAGCAGCTGGGGGACTAGCGGAGGCACCGGGGAGCTGTTTTTT. This rearrangement joins TRBV7-2 to TRBJ2-2; 11 bases map to TRBD2. The CDR3 totals 16 residues. Trimming removed 4 bases from V and 4 bases from J; junction bases left unmatched: 5. The V gene's germline CDR1 is SGHTA and CDR2 FQGNSA.

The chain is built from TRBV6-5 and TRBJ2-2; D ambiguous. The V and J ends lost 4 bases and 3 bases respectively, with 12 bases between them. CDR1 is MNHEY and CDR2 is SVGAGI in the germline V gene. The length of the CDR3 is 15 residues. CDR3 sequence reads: CASSSLVRDTGELFF. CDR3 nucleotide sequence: TGTGCCAGCAGTTCCCTAGTGAGAGACACCGGGGAGCTGTTTTTT.

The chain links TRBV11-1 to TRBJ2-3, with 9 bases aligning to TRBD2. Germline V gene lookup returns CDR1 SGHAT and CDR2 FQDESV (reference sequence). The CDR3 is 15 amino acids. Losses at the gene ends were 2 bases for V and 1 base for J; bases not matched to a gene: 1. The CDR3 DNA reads TGTGCCAGCAGCTTAAAGCGGGGGGGCACAGATACGCAGTATTTT. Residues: CASSLKRGGTDTQYF.

DNA of the CDR3: TGTGCCTGGAGTGTAGGGGGCCAAGAGACCCAGTACTTC. Its protein is CAWSVGGQETQYF. The V and J genes are TRBV30 and TRBJ2-5; possible D gene TRBD1, 6 bases. This CDR3 has 13 residues. Per the germline V gene, CDR1 is GTSNPN and CDR2 is SVGIG (reference sequence). V was pared by 0 bases and J by 1 base, with 6 bases between.

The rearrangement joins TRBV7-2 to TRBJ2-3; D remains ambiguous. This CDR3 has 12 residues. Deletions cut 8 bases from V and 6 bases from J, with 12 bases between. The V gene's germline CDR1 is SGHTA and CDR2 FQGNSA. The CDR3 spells CASGTVGDTQYF. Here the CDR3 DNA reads TGTGCCAGCGGTACTGTCGGTGATACGCAGTATTTT.

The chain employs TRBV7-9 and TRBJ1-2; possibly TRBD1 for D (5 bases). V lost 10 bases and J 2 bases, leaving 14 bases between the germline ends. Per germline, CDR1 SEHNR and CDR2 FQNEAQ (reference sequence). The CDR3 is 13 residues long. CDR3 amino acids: CATETRENYGYTF. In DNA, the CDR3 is TGTGCCACCGAAACCAGGGAAAACTATGGCTACACCTTC.

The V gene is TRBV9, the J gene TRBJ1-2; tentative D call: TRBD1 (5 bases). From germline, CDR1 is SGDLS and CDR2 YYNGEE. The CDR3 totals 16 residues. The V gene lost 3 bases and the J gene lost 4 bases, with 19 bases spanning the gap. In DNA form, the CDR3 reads TGTGCCAGCAGCGCGCGCGGGGACCCCACCACCTATGGCTACACCTTC. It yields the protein CASSARGDPTTYGYTF.

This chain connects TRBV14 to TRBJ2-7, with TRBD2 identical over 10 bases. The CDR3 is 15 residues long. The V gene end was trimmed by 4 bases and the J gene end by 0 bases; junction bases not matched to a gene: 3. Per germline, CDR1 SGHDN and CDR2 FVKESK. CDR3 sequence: CASSPLAGYSYEQYF. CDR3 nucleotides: TGTGCCAGCAGCCCACTAGCGGGGTACTCCTACGAGCAGTACTTC.

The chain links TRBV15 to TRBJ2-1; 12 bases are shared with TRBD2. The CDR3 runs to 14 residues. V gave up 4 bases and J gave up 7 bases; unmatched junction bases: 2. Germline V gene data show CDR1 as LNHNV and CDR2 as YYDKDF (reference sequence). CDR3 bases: TGTGCCACCAGCATTGGACTAGCGGGGAATGAGCAGTTCTTC. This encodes CATSIGLAGNEQFF.

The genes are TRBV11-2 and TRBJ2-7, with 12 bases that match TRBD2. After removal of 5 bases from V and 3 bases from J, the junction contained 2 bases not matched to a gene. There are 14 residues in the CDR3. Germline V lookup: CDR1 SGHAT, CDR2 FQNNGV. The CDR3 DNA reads TGTGCCAGCAGCCTAGCGGGGGGGAACTACGAGCAGTACTTC. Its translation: CASSLAGGNYEQYF.

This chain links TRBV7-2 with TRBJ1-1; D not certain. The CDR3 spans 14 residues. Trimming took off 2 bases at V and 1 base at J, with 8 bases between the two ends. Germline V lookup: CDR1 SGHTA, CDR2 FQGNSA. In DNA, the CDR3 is TGTGCCAGCAGCTTAATCACACGGAACACTGAAGCTTTCTTT. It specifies CASSLITRNTEAFF.

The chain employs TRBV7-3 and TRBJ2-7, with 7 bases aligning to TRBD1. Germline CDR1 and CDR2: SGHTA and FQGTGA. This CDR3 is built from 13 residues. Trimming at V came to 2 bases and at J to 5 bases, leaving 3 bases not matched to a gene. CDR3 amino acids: CASSLYRGDEQYF. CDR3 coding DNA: TGTGCCAGCAGCTTATACAGGGGAGACGAGCAGTACTTC.

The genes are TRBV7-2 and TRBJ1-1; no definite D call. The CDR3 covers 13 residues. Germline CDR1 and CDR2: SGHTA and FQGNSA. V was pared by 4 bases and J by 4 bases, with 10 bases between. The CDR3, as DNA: TGTGCCAGCAGCTCCGGGATGAGCACTGAAGCTTTCTTT. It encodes CASSSGMSTEAFF.

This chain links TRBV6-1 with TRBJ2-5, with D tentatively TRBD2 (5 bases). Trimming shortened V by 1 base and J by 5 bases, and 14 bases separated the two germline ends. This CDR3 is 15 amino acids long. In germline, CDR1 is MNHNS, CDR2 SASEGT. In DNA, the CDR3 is TGTGCCAGCAGTGAAGTCGCTTCCCCTAGCGAGACCCAGTACTTC. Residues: CASSEVASPSETQYF.

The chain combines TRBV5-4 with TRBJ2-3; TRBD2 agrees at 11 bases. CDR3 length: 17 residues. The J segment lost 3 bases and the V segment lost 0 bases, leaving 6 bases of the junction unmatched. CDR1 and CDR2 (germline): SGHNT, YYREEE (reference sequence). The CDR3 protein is CASSLAAGTSGTDTQYF. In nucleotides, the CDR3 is TGTGCCAGCAGCTTGGCTGCTGGGACTAGCGGTACAGATACGCAGTATTTT.

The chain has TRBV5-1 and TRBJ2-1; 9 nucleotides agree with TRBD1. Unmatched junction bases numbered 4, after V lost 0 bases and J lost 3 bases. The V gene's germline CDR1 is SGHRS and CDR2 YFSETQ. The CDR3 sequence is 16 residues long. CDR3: CASSLEPGQGYNEQFF. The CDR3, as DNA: TGCGCCAGCAGCTTGGAACCGGGACAGGGCTACAATGAGCAGTTCTTC.